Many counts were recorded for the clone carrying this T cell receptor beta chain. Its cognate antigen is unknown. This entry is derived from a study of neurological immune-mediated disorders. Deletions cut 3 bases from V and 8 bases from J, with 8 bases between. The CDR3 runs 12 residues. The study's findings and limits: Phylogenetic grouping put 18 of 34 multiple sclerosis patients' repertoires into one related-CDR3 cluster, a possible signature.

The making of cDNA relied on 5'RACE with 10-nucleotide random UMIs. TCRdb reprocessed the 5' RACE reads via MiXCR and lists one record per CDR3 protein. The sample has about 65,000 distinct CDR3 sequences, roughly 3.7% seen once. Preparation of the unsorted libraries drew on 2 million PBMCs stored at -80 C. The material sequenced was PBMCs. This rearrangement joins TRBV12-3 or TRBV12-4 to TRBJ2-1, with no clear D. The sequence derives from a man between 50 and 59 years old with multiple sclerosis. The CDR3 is CASSFDGDEQFF. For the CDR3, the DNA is TGTGCCAGCAGTTTTGATGGGGATGAGCAGTTCTTC.